The sequence of this TCR beta chain was determined in a study of PD-1 blockade in mismatch repair-deficient tumors. The TCR-sequenced patients were a few responders to pembrolizumab. Overall study findings and caveats: Tumor-resident clones, often undetectable pretreatment in blood, expanded then contracted after pembrolizumab.

The V end was cut by 3 bases, the J end by 4 bases, with 13 bases between. The length of the CDR3 is 14 residues. Per the germline V gene, CDR1 is SGDLS and CDR2 is YYNGEE. The assay was immunoSEQ multiplex PCR, and TCRdb's table has in-frame clones only and misses some. The sample has some 120,000 clones; about 88% are singletons. This clone occurred a few times. The antigen is unknown. The source of this sequence is an adult with mismatch repair-deficient cancer. The sequencing used peripheral blood, collected 44 weeks after starting pembrolizumab. J is TRBJ1-2 and V is TRBV9; TRBD1 is a possible D gene (6 bases). CDR3 bases: TGTGCCAGCAGCGAGGGGGACGGGATCTATGGCTACACCTTC. Translation gives CASSEGDGIYGYTF.